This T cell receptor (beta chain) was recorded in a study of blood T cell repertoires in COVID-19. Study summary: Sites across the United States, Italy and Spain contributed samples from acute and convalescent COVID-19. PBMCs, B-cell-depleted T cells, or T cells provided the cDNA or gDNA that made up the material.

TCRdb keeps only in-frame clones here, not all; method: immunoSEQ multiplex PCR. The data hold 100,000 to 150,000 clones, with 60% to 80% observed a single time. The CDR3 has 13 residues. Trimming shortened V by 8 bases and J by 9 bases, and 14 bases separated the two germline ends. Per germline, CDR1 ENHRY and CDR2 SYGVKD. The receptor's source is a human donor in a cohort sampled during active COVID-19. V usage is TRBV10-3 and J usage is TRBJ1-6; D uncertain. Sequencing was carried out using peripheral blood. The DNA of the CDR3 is TGTGCCATCTCGAATTCGGGTATTTCACCCCTCCACTTT. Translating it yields CAISNSGISPLHF.